The 5 T cell receptor beta chains below were found in one sample sequenced in a study of blood T cell repertoires in COVID-19. The repertoire was sequenced with immunoSEQ multiplex PCR; TCRdb's copy has only in-frame clones and lacks some. The table shows about 210,000 clones, with 80% occurring only once. The sequenced material came from peripheral blood. These receptors all come from a man in his sixties with acute or convalescent COVID-19.

The chain uses TRBV10-3 and TRBJ2-1, with TRBD2 matching over 10 bases. Germline assignment: CDR1 ENHRY and CDR2 SYGVKD. The V and J ends lost 6 bases and 4 bases, in that order; junction bases with no gene match: 6. The CDR3 consists of 15 residues. CDR3 protein: CAIRASGGTYNEQFF. The DNA for the CDR3 is TGTGCCATCAGGGCTAGCGGGGGTACGTACAATGAGCAGTTCTTC.

In its sample, this clone was seen once. The chain carries TRBV4-3 and TRBJ1-6; 10 bases are shared with TRBD1. V shed 4 bases and J 3 bases; nucleotides not matched to a gene: 3. Germline loops: CDR1 LGHNA, CDR2 YSLEER. CDR3 length: 16 amino acids. The CDR3 DNA reads TGCGCCAGCAGCCCCGGGACAGGGGACTATAATTCACCCCTCCACTTT. Translating it yields CASSPGTGDYNSPLHF.

The chain combines TRBV4-2 with TRBJ2-3; no clear D. This CDR3 region has 12 residues. CDR1 LGHNA and CDR2 YNFKEQ come from the germline V gene. Between the trimmed V and J ends, which lost 0 bases and 6 bases, there was a span of 4 bases. The CDR3 DNA sequence: TGTGCCAGCAGCCAAGATCTGGATACGCAGTATTTT. Its protein is CASSQDLDTQYF.

The chain employs TRBV5-4 and TRBJ2-5; no definite D call. Germline-derived CDR1 and CDR2 are SGHNT and YYREEE (reference sequence). Trimming stripped 1 base from V and 5 bases from J, with 6 bases between. The CDR3 is 12 amino acids. The CDR3 protein is CASSLWAETQYF. The CDR3 region has the DNA TGTGCCAGCAGCTTGTGGGCGGAGACCCAGTACTTC.

The rearrangement joins TRBV4-3 to TRBJ2-3; 16 bases agree with TRBD2. CDR3 length: 19 residues. J gave up 3 bases and V 0 bases, and 6 bases lay outside the gene matches. Germline V CDR1 and CDR2: LGHNA, YSLEER. The CDR3 DNA follows: TGCGCCAGCAGCCAAGAGTTTGGGACTAGCGGGGGGGCGACAGATACGCAGTATTTT. The encoded protein is CASSQEFGTSGGATDTQYF.